A single sample is the source of the 11 T cell receptor beta chains below, sequenced in a study of identical twins. TCRdb reanalysed the 5' RACE reads using MiXCR and keeps one entry per CDR3 protein. Here the sample spans about 240,000 distinct CDR3 sequences, about 10% being singletons. The sequenced material came from memory T cells sorted from blood. Receptors were obtained from a man between 45 and 60 years old in good health.

The chain couples TRBV9 to TRBJ2-5, with D maybe TRBD2 (7 bases). V lost 0 bases and J 4 bases, leaving 13 bases between the germline ends. Per the germline V gene, CDR1 is SGDLS and CDR2 is YYNGEE. This CDR3 spans 15 amino acids. The CDR3 protein is CASSVAGGSRETQYF. CDR3 sequence (DNA): TGTGCCAGCAGCGTAGCGGGGGGCTCTAGAGAGACCCAGTACTTC.

This clonotype was seen repeatedly, ten times or more. The V and J genes are TRBV6-2 or TRBV6-3 and TRBJ1-5; no reliable D call. The length of the CDR3 is 13 residues. V was shortened by 7 bases and J by 6 bases, with 13 bases between the two germline ends. Germline CDR1 MNHEY, CDR2 SVGEGT. The CDR3 sequence: CASTTRDGQPQHF. The CDR3 DNA is TGTGCCAGCACAACCCGAGACGGTCAGCCCCAGCATTTT.

The V gene is TRBV12-3 or TRBV12-4, the J gene TRBJ2-5, with 7 positions matching TRBD1. J gave up 5 bases and V 0 bases, and 3 bases lay outside the gene matches. The CDR3 totals 14 residues. CDR3 loop: CASSLAGQWETQYF. Written as DNA, the CDR3 is TGTGCCAGCAGTTTAGCGGGACAGTGGGAGACCCAGTACTTC.

The rearrangement joins TRBV6-5 to TRBJ2-7; D call uncertain. The V gene's germline CDR1 is MNHEY and CDR2 SVGAGI. The V end was cut by 0 bases, the J end by 4 bases, with 16 bases between. This CDR3 region has 16 residues. The CDR3 sequence is CASSYSISAQRYEQYF. CDR3 coding DNA: TGTGCCAGCAGTTACTCGATAAGTGCCCAAAGATACGAGCAGTACTTC.

This clonotype was detected many times. This chain uses TRBV5-1 with TRBJ1-6; D might be TRBD1 (5 bases). CDR3 size: 13 residues. From germline, CDR1 is SGHRS and CDR2 YFSETQ. Trimming cost V 4 bases and J 7 bases, with 9 bases left between them. CDR3 sequence: CASSRAGNSPLHF. DNA of the CDR3: TGCGCCAGCAGCCGGGCAGGGAATTCACCCCTCCACTTT.

The genes are TRBV9 and TRBJ2-3; 8 bases are a match to TRBD1. The CDR3 has 18 amino acids. Germline V gene data show CDR1 as SGDLS and CDR2 as YYNGEE. V was pared by 2 bases and J by 1 base, with 12 bases of the junction left unmatched. DNA of the CDR3: TGTGCCAGCAGCGTCAAAACCTCAGGGGGCGCGGGCACAGATACGCAGTATTTT. It codes for CASSVKTSGGAGTDTQYF.

V gene TRBV3-1 combines with J gene TRBJ2-3, with 9 bases identical to TRBD2. CDR3 size: 16 residues. Germline V lookup: CDR1 LGHDT, CDR2 YNNKEL (reference sequence). Trimming removed 2 bases from V and 4 bases from J; junction bases left unmatched: 7. CDR3 DNA sequence: TGTGCCAGCAGCCAACCGCGGGGGGGTGGGGCAGATACGCAGTATTTT. Translated, it gives CASSQPRGGGADTQYF.

This clonotype showed up many times. The rearrangement joins TRBV3-1 to TRBJ1-5, with unresolved D. Trimming stripped 0 bases from V and 0 bases from J, with 9 bases between. The CDR3 contains 16 residues. Germline V gives CDR1 LGHDT, CDR2 YNNKEL (reference sequence). Written as DNA, the CDR3 is TGTGCCAGCAGCCAAGACGGAGCAGATAGCAATCAGCCCCAGCATTTT. It is translated as CASSQDGADSNQPQHF.

This clonotype was counted at least ten times. The chain combines TRBV7-2 with TRBJ2-7; TRBD1 matches at 9 bases. The CDR3 totals 15 residues. In germline, CDR1 is SGHTA, CDR2 FQGNSA. After removal of 6 bases from V and 1 base from J, the junction contained 7 bases not matched to a gene. The CDR3 reads CASRRAGTGSYEQYF. The DNA for the CDR3 is TGTGCCAGCAGACGGGCCGGGACAGGGTCCTACGAGCAGTACTTC.

The rearrangement uses TRBV7-2 and TRBJ2-7, with 8 bases lining up with TRBD1. V lost 5 bases to trimming and J lost 6 bases; unmatched junction nucleotides: 12. The CDR3 runs 15 residues. Looked up from germline, CDR1 is SGHTA and CDR2 is FQGNSA. CDR3 sequence (DNA): TGTGCCAGCAGCGCAAGAACAGGGGGTCCAAGCGAGCAGTACTTC. Protein product: CASSARTGGPSEQYF. Full variable domain (remainder filled in from reference TRBV7-2 and TRBJ2-7): GAGVSQSPSNKVTEKGKDVELRCDPISGHTALYWYRQSLGQGLEFLIYFQGNSAPDKSGLPSDRFSAERTGGSVSTLTIQRTQQEDSAVYLCASSARTGGPSEQYFGPGTRLTVT.

The chain employs TRBV3-1 and TRBJ1-5; D ambiguous. Germline-derived CDR1 and CDR2 are LGHDT and YNNKEL (reference sequence). The CDR3 is made up of 16 amino acids. The ends were cut back, 4 bases at V and 2 bases at J, with 15 bases in the middle. The CDR3 is CASSPRRGVGNQPQHF. The CDR3, as DNA: TGTGCCAGCAGCCCAAGGCGGGGTGTTGGCAATCAGCCCCAGCATTTT. The variable domain in full, with the rest retrieved from reference TRBV3-1 and TRBJ1-5, is DTAVSQTPKYLVTQMGNDKSIKCEQNLGHDTMYWYKQDSKKFLKIMFSYNNKELIINETVPNRFSPKSPDKAHLNLHINSLELGDSAVYFCASSPRRGVGNQPQHFGDGTRLSIL.